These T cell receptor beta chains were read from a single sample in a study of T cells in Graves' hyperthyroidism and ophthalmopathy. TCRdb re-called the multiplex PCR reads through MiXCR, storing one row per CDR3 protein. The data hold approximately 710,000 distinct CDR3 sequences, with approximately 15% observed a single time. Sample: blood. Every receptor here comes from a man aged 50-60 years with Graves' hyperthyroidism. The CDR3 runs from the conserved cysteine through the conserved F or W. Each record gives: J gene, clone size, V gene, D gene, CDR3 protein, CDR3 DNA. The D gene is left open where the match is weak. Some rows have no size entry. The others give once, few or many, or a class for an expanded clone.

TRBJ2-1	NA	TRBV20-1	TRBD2	CSATIAGGTVDEQFF	TGCAGTGCTACCATAGCGGGAGGTACCGTAGATGAGCAGTTCTTC
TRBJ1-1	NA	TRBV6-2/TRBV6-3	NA	CASSNSGTPNTEAFF	TGTGCCAGCAGTAATTCCGGGACTCCTAACACTGAAGCTTTCTTT
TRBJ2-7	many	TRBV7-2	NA	CASSLGRRGRYEQYF	TGTGCCAGCAGCTTAGGACGGCGGGGACGCTACGAGCAGTACTTC
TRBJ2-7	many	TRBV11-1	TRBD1	CASSTTGTGINEQYF	TGTGCCAGCAGCACAACCGGGACAGGGATAAACGAGCAGTACTTC
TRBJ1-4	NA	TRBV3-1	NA	CASSPSGPTNEKLFF	TGTGCCAGCAGCCCCTCAGGGCCAACTAATGAAAAACTGTTTTTT
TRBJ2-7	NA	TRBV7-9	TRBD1	CASGRGPEQYF	TGTGCCAGCGGCAGGGGGCCCGAGCAGTACTTC
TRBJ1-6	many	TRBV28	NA	CASSPNTNSPLHF	TGTGCCAGCAGTCCAAACACAAATTCACCCCTCCACTTT
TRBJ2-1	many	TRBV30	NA	CAWMTRLSYNEQFF	TGTGCCTGGATGACGCGGCTCTCCTACAATGAGCAGTTCTTC
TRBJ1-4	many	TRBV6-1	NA	CASRLNRDRGEKLFF	TGTGCCAGCAGACTAAACAGGGATCGGGGTGAAAAACTGTTTTTT
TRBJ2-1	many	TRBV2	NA	CASSVDRNEQFF	TGTGCCAGCAGTGTAGACAGGAATGAGCAGTTCTTC
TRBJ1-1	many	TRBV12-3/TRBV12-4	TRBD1	CASRKRTGATEAFF	TGTGCCAGCCGGAAACGGACAGGGGCCACTGAAGCTTTCTTT
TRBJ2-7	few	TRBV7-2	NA	CASSYGSPNEQYF	TGTGCCAGCAGCTATGGCAGCCCCAACGAGCAGTACTTC
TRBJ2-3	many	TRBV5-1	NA	CASSLGQRTDTQYF	TGCGCCAGCAGCTTGGGACAGCGAACAGATACGCAGTATTTT
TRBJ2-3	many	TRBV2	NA	CASRKAVIRALSTDTQYF	TGTGCCAGCAGGAAAGCGGTCATTAGGGCTCTAAGCACAGATACGCAGTATTTT
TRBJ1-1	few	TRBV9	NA	CASSPNPDAGGTEAFF	TGTGCCAGCAGCCCTAACCCGGACGCGGGGGGCACTGAAGCTTTCTTT